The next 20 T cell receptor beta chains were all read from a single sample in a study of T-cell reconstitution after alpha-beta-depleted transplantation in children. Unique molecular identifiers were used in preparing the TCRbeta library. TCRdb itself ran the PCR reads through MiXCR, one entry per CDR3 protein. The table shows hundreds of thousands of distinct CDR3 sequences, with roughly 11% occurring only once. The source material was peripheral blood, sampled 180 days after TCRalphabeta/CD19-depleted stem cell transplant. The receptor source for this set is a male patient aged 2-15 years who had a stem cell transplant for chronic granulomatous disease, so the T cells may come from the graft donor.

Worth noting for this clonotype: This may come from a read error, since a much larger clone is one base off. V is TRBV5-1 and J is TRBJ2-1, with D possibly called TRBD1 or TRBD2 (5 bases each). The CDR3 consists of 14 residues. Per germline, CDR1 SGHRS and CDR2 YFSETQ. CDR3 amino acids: CASSLAGRYNEQLF. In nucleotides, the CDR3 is TGCGCCAGCAGCTTGGCGGGACGCTACAATGAGCAGCTCTTC.

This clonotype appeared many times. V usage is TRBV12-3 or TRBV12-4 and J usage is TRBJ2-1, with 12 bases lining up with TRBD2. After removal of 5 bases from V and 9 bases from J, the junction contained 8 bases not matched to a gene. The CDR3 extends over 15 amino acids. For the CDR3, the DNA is TGTGCCAGCAGTCCTAGCGGGGGGGCCTCGGGTGAGCAGTTCTTC. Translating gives CASSPSGGASGEQFF.

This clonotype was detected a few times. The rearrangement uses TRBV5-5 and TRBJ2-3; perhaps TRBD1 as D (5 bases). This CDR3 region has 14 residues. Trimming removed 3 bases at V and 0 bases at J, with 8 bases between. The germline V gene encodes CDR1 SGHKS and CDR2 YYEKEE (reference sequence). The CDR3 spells CASSWGLSTDTQYF. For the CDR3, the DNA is TGTGCCAGCAGCTGGGGCCTTAGCACAGATACGCAGTATTTT.

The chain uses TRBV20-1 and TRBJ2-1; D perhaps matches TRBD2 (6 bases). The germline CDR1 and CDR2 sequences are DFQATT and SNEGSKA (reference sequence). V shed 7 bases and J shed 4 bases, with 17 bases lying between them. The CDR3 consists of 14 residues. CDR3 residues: CSGRGTSRYNEQFF. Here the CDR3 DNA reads TGCAGTGGTCGAGGCACTAGCCGTTACAATGAGCAGTTCTTC.

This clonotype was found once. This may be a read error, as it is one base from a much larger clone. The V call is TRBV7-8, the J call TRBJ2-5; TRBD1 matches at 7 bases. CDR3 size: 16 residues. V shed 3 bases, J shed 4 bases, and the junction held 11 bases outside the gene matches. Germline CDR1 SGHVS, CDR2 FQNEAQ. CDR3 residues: CASSFSGTEMGETQYF. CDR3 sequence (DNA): TGTGCCAGCAGCTTCTCCGGGACAGAGATGGGAGAGACCCAGTACTTC.

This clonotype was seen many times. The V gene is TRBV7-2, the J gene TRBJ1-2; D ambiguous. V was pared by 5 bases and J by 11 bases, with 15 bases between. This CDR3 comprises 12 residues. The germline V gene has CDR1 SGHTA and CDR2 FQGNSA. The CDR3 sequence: CASSPAPREYTF. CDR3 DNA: TGTGCCAGCAGCCCGGCCCCGCGGGAGTACACCTTC.

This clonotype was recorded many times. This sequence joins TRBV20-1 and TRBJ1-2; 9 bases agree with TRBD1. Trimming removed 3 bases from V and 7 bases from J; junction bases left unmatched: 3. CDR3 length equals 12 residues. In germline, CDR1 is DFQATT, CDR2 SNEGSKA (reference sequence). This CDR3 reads CSARTGGIGYTF. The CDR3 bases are TGCAGTGCTAGGACAGGGGGAATTGGCTACACCTTC.

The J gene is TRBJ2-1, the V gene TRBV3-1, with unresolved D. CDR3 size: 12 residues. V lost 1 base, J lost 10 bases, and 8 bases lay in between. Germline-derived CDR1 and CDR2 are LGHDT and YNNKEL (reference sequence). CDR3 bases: TGTGCCAGCAGCCAAGTATTAAGGGAGCAGTTCTTC. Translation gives CASSQVLREQFF.

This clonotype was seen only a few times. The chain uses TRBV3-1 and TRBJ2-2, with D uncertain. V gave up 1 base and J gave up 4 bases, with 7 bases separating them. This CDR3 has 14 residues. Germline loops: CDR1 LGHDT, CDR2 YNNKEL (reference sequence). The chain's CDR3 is CASSQARSTGELFF. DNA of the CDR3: TGTGCCAGCAGCCAAGCCAGGAGCACCGGGGAGCTGTTTTTT.

The CDR3 DNA sequence: TGTGCCTACAGGGGTTTATTTGGAAACACCATATATTTT. This encodes CAYRGLFGNTIYF. The J gene is TRBJ1-3, the V gene TRBV30; 7 bases fit TRBD1. Trimming at V came to 7 bases and at J to 3 bases, leaving 6 bases not matched to a gene. The CDR3 extends over 13 amino acids. Germline CDR1 reads GTSNPN; CDR2 reads SVGIG (reference sequence).

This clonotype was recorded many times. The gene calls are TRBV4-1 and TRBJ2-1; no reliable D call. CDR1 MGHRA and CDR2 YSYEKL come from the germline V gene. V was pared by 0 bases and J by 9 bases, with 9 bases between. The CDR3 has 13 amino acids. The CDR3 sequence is CASSQDIDGEQFF. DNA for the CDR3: TGCGCCAGCAGCCAAGATATTGATGGTGAGCAGTTCTTC.

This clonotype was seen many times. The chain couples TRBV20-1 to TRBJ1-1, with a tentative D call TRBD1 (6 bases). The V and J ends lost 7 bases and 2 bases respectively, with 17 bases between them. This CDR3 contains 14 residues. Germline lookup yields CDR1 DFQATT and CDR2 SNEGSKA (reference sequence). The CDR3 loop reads CSVTGQKTNTEAFF. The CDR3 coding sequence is TGCAGTGTTACAGGGCAAAAGACCAACACTGAAGCTTTCTTT.

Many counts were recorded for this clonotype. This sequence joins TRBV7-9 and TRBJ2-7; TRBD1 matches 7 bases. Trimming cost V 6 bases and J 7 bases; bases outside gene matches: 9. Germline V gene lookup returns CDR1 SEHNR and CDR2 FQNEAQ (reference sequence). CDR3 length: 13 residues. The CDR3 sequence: CASRTDRPEEQYF. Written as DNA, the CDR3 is TGTGCCAGCAGGACGGACAGGCCAGAAGAGCAGTACTTC.

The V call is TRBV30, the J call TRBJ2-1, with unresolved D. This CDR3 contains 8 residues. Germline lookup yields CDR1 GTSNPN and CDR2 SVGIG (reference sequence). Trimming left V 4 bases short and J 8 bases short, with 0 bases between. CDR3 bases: TGTGCCTGGAATGAGCAGTTCTTC. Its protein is CAWNEQFF.

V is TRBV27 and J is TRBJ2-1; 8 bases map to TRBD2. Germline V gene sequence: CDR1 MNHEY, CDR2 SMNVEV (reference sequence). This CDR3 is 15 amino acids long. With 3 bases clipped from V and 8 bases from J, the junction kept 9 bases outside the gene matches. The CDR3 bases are TGTGCCAGCAGTTTGCTCTCTCGCGGGGGGTATGAGCAGTTCTTC. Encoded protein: CASSLLSRGGYEQFF.

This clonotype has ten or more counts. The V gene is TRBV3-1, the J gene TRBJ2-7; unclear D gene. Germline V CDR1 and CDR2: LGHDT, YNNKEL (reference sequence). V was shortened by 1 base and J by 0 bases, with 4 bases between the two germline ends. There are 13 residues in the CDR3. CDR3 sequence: CASSQVRSYEQYF. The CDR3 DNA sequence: TGTGCCAGCAGCCAAGTCCGCTCCTACGAGCAGTACTTC.

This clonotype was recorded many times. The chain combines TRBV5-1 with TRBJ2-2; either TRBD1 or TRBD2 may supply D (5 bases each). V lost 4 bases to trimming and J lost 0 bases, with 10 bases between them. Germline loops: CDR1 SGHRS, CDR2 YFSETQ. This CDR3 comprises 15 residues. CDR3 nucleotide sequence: TGCGCCAGCAGCGGCAGGGAGACGAACACCGGGGAGCTGTTTTTT. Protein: CASSGRETNTGELFF.

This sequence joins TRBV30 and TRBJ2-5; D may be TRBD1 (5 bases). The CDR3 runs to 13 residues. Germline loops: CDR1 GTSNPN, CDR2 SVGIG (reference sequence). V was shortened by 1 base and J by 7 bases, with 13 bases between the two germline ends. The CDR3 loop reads CAWSADTWGTQYF. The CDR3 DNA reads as TGTGCCTGGAGTGCGGACACCTGGGGGACCCAGTACTTC.

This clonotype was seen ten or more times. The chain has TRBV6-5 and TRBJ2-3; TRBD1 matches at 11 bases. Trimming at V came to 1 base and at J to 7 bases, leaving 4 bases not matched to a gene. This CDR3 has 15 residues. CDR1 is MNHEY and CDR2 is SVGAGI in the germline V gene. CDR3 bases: TGTGCCAGCAGTTACTGGGACAGGGGGGAATATACGCAGTATTTT. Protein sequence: CASSYWDRGEYTQYF.

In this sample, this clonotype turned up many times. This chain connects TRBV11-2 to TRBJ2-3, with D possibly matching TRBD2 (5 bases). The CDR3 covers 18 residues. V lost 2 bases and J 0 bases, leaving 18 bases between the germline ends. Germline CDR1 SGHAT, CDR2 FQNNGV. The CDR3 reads CASSLTRTRFTSTDTQYF. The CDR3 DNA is TGTGCCAGCAGCTTAACCCGGACTCGGTTTACTAGCACAGATACGCAGTATTTT.